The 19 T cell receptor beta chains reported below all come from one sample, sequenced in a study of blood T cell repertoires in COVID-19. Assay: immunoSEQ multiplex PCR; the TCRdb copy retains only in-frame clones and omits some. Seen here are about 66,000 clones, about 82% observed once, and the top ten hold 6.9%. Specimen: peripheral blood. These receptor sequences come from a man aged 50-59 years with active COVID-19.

This CDR3 reads CASSLLADTQYF. In nucleotides, the CDR3 is TGTGCCAGCAGCTTACTAGCAGATACGCAGTATTTT. The chain joins TRBV7-9 to TRBJ2-3; D gene uncertain. Between the trimmed V and J ends, which lost 2 bases and 4 bases, there was a span of 4 bases. This CDR3 comprises 12 residues. Germline loops: CDR1 SEHNR, CDR2 FQNEAQ (reference sequence).

The CDR3 sequence: CASSYGPNQPQHF. Written as DNA, the CDR3 is TGTGCCAGCAGTTACGGGCCAAATCAGCCCCAGCATTTT. This sequence joins TRBV6-5 and TRBJ1-5; D uncertain. V lost 2 bases to trimming and J lost 4 bases, with 6 bases between them. The CDR3 extends over 13 amino acids. From germline, CDR1 is MNHEY and CDR2 SVGAGI.

The CDR3 here is CASSGDTPASGNTIYF. In DNA, the CDR3 is TGTGCCAGCAGCGGGGACACCCCGGCCTCTGGAAACACCATATATTTT. This sequence joins TRBV9 and TRBJ1-3, with D tentatively TRBD1 (6 bases). V was shortened by 3 bases and J by 0 bases, with 13 bases between the two germline ends. The CDR3 extends over 16 amino acids. Looked up from germline, CDR1 is SGDLS and CDR2 is YYNGEE. Combining the CDR3 with reference TRBV9 and TRBJ1-3 gives the whole variable domain DSGVTQTPKHLITATGQRVTLRCSPRSGDLSVYWYQQSLDQGLQFLIQYYNGEERAKGNILERFSAQQFPDLHSELNLSSLELGDSALYFCASSGDTPASGNTIYFGEGSWLTVV.

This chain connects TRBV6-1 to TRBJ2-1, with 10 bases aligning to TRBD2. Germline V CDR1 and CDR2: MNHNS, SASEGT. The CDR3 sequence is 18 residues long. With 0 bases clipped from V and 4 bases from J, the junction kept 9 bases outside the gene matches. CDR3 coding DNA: TGTGCCAGCAGTGAAGCTCCCGTTCAACTAGCGGGGTACAATGAGCAGTTCTTC. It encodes CASSEAPVQLAGYNEQFF.

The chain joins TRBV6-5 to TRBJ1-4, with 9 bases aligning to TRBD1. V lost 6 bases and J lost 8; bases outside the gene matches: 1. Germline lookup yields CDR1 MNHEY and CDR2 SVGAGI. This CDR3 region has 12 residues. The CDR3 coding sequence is TGTGCCAGCAGGACAGGGGGGGAAAAACTGTTTTTT. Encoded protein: CASRTGGEKLFF.

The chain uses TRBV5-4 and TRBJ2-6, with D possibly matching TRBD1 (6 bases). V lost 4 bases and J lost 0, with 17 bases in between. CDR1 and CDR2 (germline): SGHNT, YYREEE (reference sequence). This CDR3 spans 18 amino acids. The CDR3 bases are TGTGCCAGCAGCGCTAGACAGGACGTTCGCTCTGGGGCCAACGTCCTGACTTTC. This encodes CASSARQDVRSGANVLTF.

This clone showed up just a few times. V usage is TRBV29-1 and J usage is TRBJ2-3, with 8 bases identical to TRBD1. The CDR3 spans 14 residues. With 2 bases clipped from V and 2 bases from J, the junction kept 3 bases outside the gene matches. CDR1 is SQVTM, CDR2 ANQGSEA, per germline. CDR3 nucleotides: TGCAGCGTTGAACAGGGGGCTGACACAGATACGCAGTATTTT. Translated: CSVEQGADTDTQYF.

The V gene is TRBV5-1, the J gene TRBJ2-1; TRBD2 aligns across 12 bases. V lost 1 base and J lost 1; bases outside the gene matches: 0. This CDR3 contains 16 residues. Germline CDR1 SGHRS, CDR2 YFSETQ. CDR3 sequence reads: CASSLTSGGSYNEQFF. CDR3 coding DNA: TGCGCCAGCAGCTTGACTAGCGGGGGGTCCTACAATGAGCAGTTCTTC.

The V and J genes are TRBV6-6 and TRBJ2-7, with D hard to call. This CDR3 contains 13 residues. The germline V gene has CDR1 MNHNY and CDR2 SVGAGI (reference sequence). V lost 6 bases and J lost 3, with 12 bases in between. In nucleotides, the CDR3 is TGTGCCAGCAGCCCTTTTCCGGGCTACGAGCAGTACTTC. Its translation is CASSPFPGYEQYF.

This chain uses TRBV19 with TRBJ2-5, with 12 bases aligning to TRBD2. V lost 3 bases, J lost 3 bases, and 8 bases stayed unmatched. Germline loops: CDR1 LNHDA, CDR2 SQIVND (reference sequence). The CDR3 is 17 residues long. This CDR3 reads CASSMTSGGRLKETQYF. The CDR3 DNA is TGTGCCAGTAGTATGACTAGCGGGGGACGGTTAAAAGAGACCCAGTACTTC.

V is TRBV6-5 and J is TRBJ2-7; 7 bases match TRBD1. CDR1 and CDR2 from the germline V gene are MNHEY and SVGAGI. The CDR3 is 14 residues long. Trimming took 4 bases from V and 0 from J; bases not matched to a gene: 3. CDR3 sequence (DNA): TGTGCCAGCAGTTCGGACAGGAGCTCCTACGAGCAGTACGTC. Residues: CASSSDRSSYEQYV.

CDR3 sequence (DNA): TGTGCCATCGGCGGCGGGGGCCTCGACGCAGATACGCAGTATTTT. Residues: CAIGGGGLDADTQYF. The chain carries TRBV10-3 and TRBJ2-3, with D possibly being TRBD2 (7 bases). This CDR3 spans 15 amino acids. The germline V gene has CDR1 ENHRY and CDR2 SYGVKD. With 8 bases removed from V and 4 bases from J, the gap between germline ends came to 19 bases.

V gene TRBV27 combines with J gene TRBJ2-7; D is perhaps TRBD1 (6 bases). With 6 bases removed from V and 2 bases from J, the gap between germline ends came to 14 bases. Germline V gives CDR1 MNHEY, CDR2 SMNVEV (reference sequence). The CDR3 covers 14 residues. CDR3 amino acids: CASRGAGNTYEQYF. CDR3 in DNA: TGTGCCAGCAGGGGGGCAGGGAACACCTACGAGCAGTACTTC.

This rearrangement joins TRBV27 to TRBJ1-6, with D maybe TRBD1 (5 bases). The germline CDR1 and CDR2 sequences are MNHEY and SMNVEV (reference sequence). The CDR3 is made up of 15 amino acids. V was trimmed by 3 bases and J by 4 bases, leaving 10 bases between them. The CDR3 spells CASSFSGVYNSPLHF. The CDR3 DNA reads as TGTGCCAGCAGTTTTTCGGGGGTTTATAATTCACCCCTCCACTTT.

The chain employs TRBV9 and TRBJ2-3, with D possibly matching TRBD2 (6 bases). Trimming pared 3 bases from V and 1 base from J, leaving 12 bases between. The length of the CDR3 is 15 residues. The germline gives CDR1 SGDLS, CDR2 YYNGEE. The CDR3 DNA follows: TGTGCCAGCAGCGCCGCGGGACTCCGCACAGATACGCAGTATTTT. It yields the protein CASSAAGLRTDTQYF.

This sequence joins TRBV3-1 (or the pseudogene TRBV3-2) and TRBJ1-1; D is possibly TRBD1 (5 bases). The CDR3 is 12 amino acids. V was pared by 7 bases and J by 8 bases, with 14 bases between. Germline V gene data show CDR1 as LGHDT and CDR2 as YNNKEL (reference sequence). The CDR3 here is CASIAGNREAFF. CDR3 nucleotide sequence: TGTGCCAGCATCGCCGGAAACAGGGAAGCTTTCTTT.

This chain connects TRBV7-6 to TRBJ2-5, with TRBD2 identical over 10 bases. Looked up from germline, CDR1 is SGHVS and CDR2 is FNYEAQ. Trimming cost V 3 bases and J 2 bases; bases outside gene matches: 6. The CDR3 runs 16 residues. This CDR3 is CASSFSTSGLQETQYF. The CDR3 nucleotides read TGTGCCAGCAGCTTCTCGACTAGCGGGTTACAAGAGACCCAGTACTTC.

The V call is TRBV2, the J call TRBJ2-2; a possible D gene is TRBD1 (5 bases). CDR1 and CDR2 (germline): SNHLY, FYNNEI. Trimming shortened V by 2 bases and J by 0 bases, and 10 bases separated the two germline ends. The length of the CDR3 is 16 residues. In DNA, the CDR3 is TGTGCCAGCAGTGAACAGACAGTTTCGAACACCGGGGAGCTGTTTTTT. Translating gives CASSEQTVSNTGELFF. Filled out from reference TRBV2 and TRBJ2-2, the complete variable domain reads EPEVTQTPSHQVTQMGQEVILRCVPISNHLYFYWYRQILGQKVEFLVSFYNNEISEKSEIFDDQFSVERPDGSNFTLKIRSTKLEDSAMYFCASSEQTVSNTGELFFGEGSRLTVL.

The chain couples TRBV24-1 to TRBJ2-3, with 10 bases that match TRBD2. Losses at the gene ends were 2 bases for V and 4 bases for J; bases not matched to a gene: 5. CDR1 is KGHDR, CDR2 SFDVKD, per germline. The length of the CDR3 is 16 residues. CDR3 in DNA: TGTGCCACCAGTGATTGGCTAGCGGGAGAAGCAGATACGCAGTATTTT. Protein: CATSDWLAGEADTQYF.